The 17 T cell receptor beta chains below were found in one sample sequenced in a study of cytomegalovirus exposure and HLA in healthy donors. The PCR was carried out with 60 Vbeta primers and 13 Jbeta primers. The assay was immunoSEQ multiplex PCR, and TCRdb's table has in-frame clones only and misses some. There are some 85,000 clones in the sample; about 78% occur only once, and approximately 6% lies in the top ten. Sequencing was carried out using PBMCs. These receptors came from a man aged 18 to 35 in good health and CMV-seropositive.

The gene calls are TRBV10-3 and TRBJ2-1; TRBD2 is a possible D gene (6 bases). This CDR3 contains 16 residues. Germline V gene lookup returns CDR1 ENHRY and CDR2 SYGVKD. V gave up 7 bases and J gave up 0 bases, with 16 bases separating them. DNA of the CDR3: TGTGCCATCATGGGAGGTGTGGCGGGCTCCTACAATGAGCAGTTCTTC. Amino acids: CAIMGGVAGSYNEQFF.

J is TRBJ2-7 and V is TRBV5-1, with D perhaps TRBD1 (5 bases). The length of the CDR3 is 13 residues. CDR1 and CDR2 (germline): SGHRS, YFSETQ. V was pared by 1 base and J by 4 bases, with 9 bases between. The DNA for the CDR3 is TGCGCCAGCAGCTTGATAGGGGCTTACGAGCAGTACTTC. Translation: CASSLIGAYEQYF.

The chain uses TRBV6-1 and TRBJ1-1, with D perhaps matching TRBD1 (5 bases). The CDR3 has 14 residues. V shed 3 bases and J shed 3 bases, with 11 bases lying between them. Germline loops: CDR1 MNHNS, CDR2 SASEGT. CDR3 amino acids: CASSDGQGDTEAFF. The CDR3 DNA reads TGTGCCAGCAGTGATGGGCAGGGCGACACTGAAGCTTTCTTT.

The chain is built from TRBV6-5 and TRBJ2-1, with 11 bases matching TRBD2. The CDR3 covers 15 residues. V dropped 5 bases and J dropped 4; count of bases not matched to a gene: 4. Germline CDR1 reads MNHEY; CDR2 reads SVGAGI. The DNA for the CDR3 is TGTGCCAGCAGTCCCGGACTAGCGGGTTACAATGAGCAGTTCTTC. Translated: CASSPGLAGYNEQFF.

This chain uses TRBV9 with TRBJ2-7; a weak D match, TRBD2 (6 bases). The CDR3 is made up of 12 amino acids. Trimming cost V 3 bases and J 5 bases, with 9 bases left between them. Germline values: CDR1 SGDLS, CDR2 YYNGEE. The CDR3 nucleotides are TGTGCCAGCAGCGCTACGGGAGACGAGCAGTACTTC. Residues: CASSATGDEQYF.

This clone has more than one count but fewer than ten. The chain recombines TRBV9 with TRBJ1-1; D call uncertain. The ends were cut back, 4 bases at V and 5 bases at J, with 12 bases in the middle. Germline CDR1 SGDLS, CDR2 YYNGEE. CDR3 length: 13 amino acids. Here the CDR3 reads CASSPGSGTEAFF. The CDR3 nucleotides are TGTGCCAGCAGCCCGGGGTCTGGGACTGAAGCTTTCTTT.

V is TRBV6-1 and J is TRBJ1-5; D is undetermined. The CDR3 runs 13 residues. Looked up from germline, CDR1 is MNHNS and CDR2 is SASEGT. The V gene lost 7 bases and the J gene lost 5 bases, with 12 bases spanning the gap. The CDR3 coding sequence is TGTGCCAGCACGTTGGCAGTACATCAGCCCCAGCATTTT. It encodes CASTLAVHQPQHF.

The rearrangement links TRBV23-1 to TRBJ2-7, with 7 bases identical to TRBD1. TRBV23-1 belongs to the ORF category, with a function that is uncertain. The CDR3 consists of 12 residues. V was clipped by 10 bases and J by 3 bases; unmatched bases: 6. CDR3 sequence: CATPTGYYEQYF. CDR3 bases: TGCGCCACCCCGACAGGGTACTACGAGCAGTACTTC.

J is TRBJ2-5 and V is TRBV29-1, with 16 bases fitting TRBD2. This CDR3 spans 13 amino acids. Germline loops: CDR1 SQVTM, CDR2 ANQGSEA. Trimming removed 6 bases from V and 14 bases from J; junction bases left unmatched: 9. CDR3 nucleotide sequence: TGCAGCGTCGGCGGGACTAGCGGGAGGGCCCTCTACTTC. It translates to CSVGGTSGRALYF. Full variable domain (missing parts from reference TRBV29-1 and TRBJ2-5): SAVISQKPSRDICQRGTSLTIQCQVDSQVTMMFWYRQQPGQSLTLIATANQGSEATYESGFVIDKFPISRPNLTFSTLTVSNMSPEDSSIYLCSVGGTSGRALYFGPGTRLLVL.

This rearrangement joins TRBV19 to TRBJ2-7; the match to TRBD2 covers 14 bases. Germline CDR1 and CDR2: LNHDA and SQIVND (reference sequence). Trimming cost V 6 bases and J 6 bases; bases outside gene matches: 10. The CDR3 sequence is 16 residues long. CDR3 in DNA: TGTGCCAGTAGCGAGACTAGCGGGAGGGCCGTCCGCGAGCAGTACTTC. Protein product: CASSETSGRAVREQYF.

The rearrangement uses TRBV29-1 and TRBJ2-7; weak D call: TRBD2 (6 bases). CDR3 length: 12 amino acids. Trimming pared 4 bases from V and 4 bases from J, leaving 11 bases between. Germline V gene lookup returns CDR1 SQVTM and CDR2 ANQGSEA. In DNA, the CDR3 is TGCAGCGTTGGGCGGGGAGGATACGAGCAGTACTTC. This sequence encodes CSVGRGGYEQYF.

V usage is TRBV2 and J usage is TRBJ2-2, with 8 bases matching TRBD2. With V trimmed by 9 bases and J by 6 bases, 15 bases remained unmatched. This CDR3 contains 16 residues. CDR1 is SNHLY, CDR2 FYNNEI, per germline. For the CDR3, the DNA is TGTGCCAGTACCCCGGGGGGGGGCGGGTTCGCCGGGGAGCTGTTTTTT. It yields the protein CASTPGGGGFAGELFF. The full variable domain, rest sourced from reference TRBV2 and TRBJ2-2, is EPEVTQTPSHQVTQMGQEVILRCVPISNHLYFYWYRQILGQKVEFLVSFYNNEISEKSEIFDDQFSVERPDGSNFTLKIRSTKLEDSAMYFCASTPGGGGFAGELFFGEGSRLTVL.

J is TRBJ2-7 and V is TRBV6-5, with TRBD1 matching 7 bases. After removal of 2 bases from V and 3 bases from J, the junction contained 7 bases not matched to a gene. The CDR3 runs to 15 residues. CDR1 MNHEY and CDR2 SVGAGI come from the germline V gene. The CDR3 loop reads CASSYRGQVLYEQYF. CDR3 bases: TGTGCCAGCAGTTACAGAGGACAGGTACTCTACGAGCAGTACTTC.

The chain joins TRBV5-6 to TRBJ2-5, with 13 bases fitting TRBD2. Germline values: CDR1 SGHDT, CDR2 YYEEEE. The CDR3 runs 16 residues. J gave up 5 bases and V 4 bases, and 8 bases lay outside the gene matches. The CDR3 region is CASSTPGLAGKETQYF. CDR3 DNA: TGTGCCAGCAGCACGCCGGGACTAGCGGGAAAGGAGACCCAGTACTTC.

The sample holds a few counts of this clone. CDR3 sequence reads: CASSPRPGSNQPQHF. CDR3 DNA: TGTGCCAGCAGCCCCAGACCGGGATCTAATCAGCCCCAGCATTTT. The V and J genes are TRBV4-2 and TRBJ1-5; D gene ambiguous. Germline CDR1 is LGHNA and CDR2 is YNFKEQ. V was trimmed by 4 bases and J by 4 bases, leaving 14 bases between them. The CDR3 consists of 15 residues.

This clone was recorded a few times. The rearrangement joins TRBV5-1 to TRBJ2-7; 10 bases align to TRBD2. The junction had 9 bases not matched to a gene; V was cut back by 2 bases and J by 7 bases. This CDR3 spans 15 amino acids. The germline gives CDR1 SGHRS, CDR2 YFSETQ. CDR3 DNA: TGCGCCAGCAGCTTCAGCGGGAGGGCCTCATGGGAGCAGTACTTC. It specifies CASSFSGRASWEQYF.

The V gene is TRBV6-4, the J gene TRBJ1-6; D not certain. This CDR3 spans 13 amino acids. Germline CDR1 and CDR2: MRHNA and SNTAGT. V dropped 5 bases and J dropped 7 bases, with 9 bases sitting between them. The DNA for the CDR3 is TGTGCCAGCAGTCCGGTAGCCAATTCACCCCTCCACTTT. Translation: CASSPVANSPLHF.